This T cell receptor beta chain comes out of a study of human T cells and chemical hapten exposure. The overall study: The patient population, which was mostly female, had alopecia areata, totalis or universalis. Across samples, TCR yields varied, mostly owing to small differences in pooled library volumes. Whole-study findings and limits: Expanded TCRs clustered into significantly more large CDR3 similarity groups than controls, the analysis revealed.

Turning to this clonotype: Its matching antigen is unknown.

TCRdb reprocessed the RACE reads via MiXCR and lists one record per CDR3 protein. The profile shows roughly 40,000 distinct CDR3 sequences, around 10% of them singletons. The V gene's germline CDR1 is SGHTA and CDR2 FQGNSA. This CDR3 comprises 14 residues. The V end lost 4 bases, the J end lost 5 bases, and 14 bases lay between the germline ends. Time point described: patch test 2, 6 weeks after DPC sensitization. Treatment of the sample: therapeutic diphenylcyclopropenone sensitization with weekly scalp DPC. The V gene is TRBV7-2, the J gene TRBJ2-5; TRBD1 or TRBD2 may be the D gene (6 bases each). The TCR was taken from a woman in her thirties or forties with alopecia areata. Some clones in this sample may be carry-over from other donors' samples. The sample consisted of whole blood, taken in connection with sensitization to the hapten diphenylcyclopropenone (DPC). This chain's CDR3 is CASSSRGLGETQYF. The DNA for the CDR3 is TGTGCCAGCAGCTCCAGGGGACTGGGGGAGACCCAGTACTTC. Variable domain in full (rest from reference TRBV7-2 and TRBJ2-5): GAGVSQSPSNKVTEKGKDVELRCDPISGHTALYWYRQSLGQGLEFLIYFQGNSAPDKSGLPSDRFSAERTGGSVSTLTIQRTQQEDSAVYLCASSSRGLGETQYFGPGTRLLVL.